The rows below give T cell receptor beta chains drawn from one sample of a study of shared clonotypes between healthy human individuals. The protocol was immunoSEQ multiplex PCR, while the TCRdb copy is restricted to in-frame clones and leaves out a portion. The data contain some 2.3 million clones, 85% to 95% of them seen just once; the ten biggest clones take up 0.35% to 0.45%. Sequencing input: naive CD4+ T cells from PBMCs. All receptors derive from a man between 18 and 29 years old in good health. Some clones in this sample may be carry-over from other donors' samples. Both conserved end residues are trimmed from each CDR3.

cdr3_aa v_call
AWSVRVAGQYNEQF TRBV30
ATSRGQGDQPQH TRBV15
ASLGGGGYT TRBV10-3
ASRREAGTDTQY TRBV5-1
ASSDTLESTDTQY TRBV28
ASRWDRGTYEQY TRBV6-5
ASSLLGWDTIY TRBV5-1
ASSFVGGILYGEQF TRBV28
ASSPIQGGAALAKNIQY TRBV7-9
ASSLTGVNSQPQH TRBV5-1
ASSKGQTNTEAF TRBV19
ASSLVVSGSNTEAF TRBV5-1
AWSVGLSGQY TRBV30
AWSAGQFNQPQH TRBV30
ASSSGLVSSGANVLT TRBV11-2
ASSLSDDRLGYT TRBV18
ASSLARGLDTEAF TRBV7-2
ASTDGGSTEAF TRBV6-5
ASSYTENSPLH TRBV5-6